These T cell receptor beta chains were read from a single sample in a study of T cell responses to AZD1222 COVID-19 vaccine. Using immunoSEQ multiplex PCR, the repertoire was profiled, and TCRdb retains in-frame clones only, with some absent. The data hold under 150,000 clones, with 88% observed a single time. Sequenced here: peripheral blood, sampled 28 days after the second AZD1222 dose. The receptors come from an adult who received the AZD1222 COVID-19 vaccine. Each CDR3 is given with its conserved first and last residue. The D gene is left open where the match is weak. Rows give clone size only sometimes, using once, few, many, or a class for an expanded clone.

>.|TRBJ1-1|.|TRBV19
TGTGCCAGTAGTCCTACCGGGACACATGTATACCCGGCTTTCTTT
CASSPTGTHVYPAFF
>.|TRBJ2-7|.|TRBV27
TGTGCCAGCAACCGGGACAAATCCTACGAGCAGTACTTC
CASNRDKSYEQYF
>.|TRBJ2-3|TRBD2|TRBV7-8
TGTGCCAGCAGCTTCGTCCAGGGACTAGCGGGGGGGATCACAGATACGCAGTATTTT
CASSFVQGLAGGITDTQYF
>.|TRBJ2-1|.|TRBV27
TGTGCCAGCAGTTTAAGAGGGACATACAATGAGCAGTTCTTC
CASSLRGTYNEQFF
>once|TRBJ2-7|.|TRBV13
TGTGCCAGCAGCCCCACCGGGCCCCAACCCCCCCACGAGCAGTACTTC
CASSPTGPQPPHEQYF
>.|TRBJ1-5|.|TRBV19
TGTGCCAGTAGTATAGGCGGCCCTCAGCCCCAGCATTTT
CASSIGGPQPQHF
>.|TRBJ1-5|.|TRBV6-5
TGTGCCAGCAGTTACCGTGAGGGGATTCAGCCCCAGCATTTT
CASSYREGIQPQHF
>.|TRBJ2-2|.|TRBV7-3
TGTGCCAGCAGCCCCAAGGGACCAGCGGGCACCGGGGAGCTGTTTTTT
CASSPKGPAGTGELFF
>.|TRBJ2-1|.|TRBV24-1
TGTGCCACCAGTGATTTCTCGGGGGCGGCGGATTACAATGAGCAGTTCTTC
CATSDFSGAADYNEQFF
>.|TRBJ2-3|TRBD2|TRBV12-5
TGTGCTAGTGGTGCGGGACTAGCGGGGGACACAGATACGCAGTATTTT
CASGAGLAGDTDTQYF
>.|TRBJ1-4|.|TRBV30
TGTGCCTGGAGTGCCGGGATCGAAAAACTGTTTTTT
CAWSAGIEKLFF
>.|TRBJ2-3|TRBD2|TRBV7-9
TGTGCCAGCAGCTTGATAGCGGGAAGTACCTTCGGCACAGATACGCAGTATTTT
CASSLIAGSTFGTDTQYF
>.|TRBJ2-7|.|TRBV14
TGTGCCAGCAGCCACCCGGGAGGCAGGGGGTACTTC
CASSHPGGRGYF
>.|TRBJ1-2|TRBD1|TRBV18
TGTGCCAGCTCACCGACAGGGGACTATGGCTACACCTTC
CASSPTGDYGYTF
>.|TRBJ2-7|.|TRBV4-3
TGCGCCAGCAGCCAAGATCGGTTCAGCCACGAGCAGTACTTC
CASSQDRFSHEQYF
>.|TRBJ1-5|TRBD1|TRBV18
TGTGCCAGCTCCTACCCAGGGGGTTCGGATCAGCCCCAGCATTTT
CASSYPGGSDQPQHF
>.|TRBJ1-2|TRBD1|TRBV19
TGTGCCAGTAGTCCGCGGGACAGCCCCTATGGCTACACCTTC
CASSPRDSPYGYTF
>.|TRBJ2-1|TRBD1|TRBV7-2
TGTGCCAGCAGCTCCGGACAGGGGGCAGGCAATGAGCAGTTCTTC
CASSSGQGAGNEQFF